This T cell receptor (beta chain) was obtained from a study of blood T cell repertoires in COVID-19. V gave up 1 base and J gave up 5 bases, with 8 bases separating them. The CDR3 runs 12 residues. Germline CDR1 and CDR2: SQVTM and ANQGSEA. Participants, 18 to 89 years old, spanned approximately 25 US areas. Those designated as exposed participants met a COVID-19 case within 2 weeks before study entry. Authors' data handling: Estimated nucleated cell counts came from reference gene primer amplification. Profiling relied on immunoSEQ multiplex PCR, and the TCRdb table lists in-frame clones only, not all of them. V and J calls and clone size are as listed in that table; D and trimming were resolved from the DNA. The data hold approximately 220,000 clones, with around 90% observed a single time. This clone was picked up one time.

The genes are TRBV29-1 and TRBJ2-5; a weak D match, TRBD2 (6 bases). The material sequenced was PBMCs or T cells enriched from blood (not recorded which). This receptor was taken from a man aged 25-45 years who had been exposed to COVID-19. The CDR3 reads CSVEASVETQYF. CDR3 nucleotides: TGCAGCGTTGAAGCTAGCGTCGAGACCCAGTACTTC. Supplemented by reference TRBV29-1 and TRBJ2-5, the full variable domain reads SAVISQKPSRDICQRGTSLTIQCQVDSQVTMMFWYRQQPGQSLTLIATANQGSEATYESGFVIDKFPISRPNLTFSTLTVSNMSPEDSSIYLCSVEASVETQYFGPGTRLLVL.